The subject of this entry is one T cell receptor beta chain. Its antigen is as yet unknown. Only CD45RO-negative cells positively selected for CCR7 counted as naive CD8 cells, so terminally differentiated effector memory CD45RA+ cells were excluded. This sample is drawn from a study of shared clonotypes between healthy human individuals. Study-level results: It was the non-shared clonotypes that had lower generation probabilities than clonotypes shared by all four donors. When naive CD4 clonotypes were compared across a few donors, around 5% were shared. What naive subsets generally showed was a larger estimated richness than memory subsets showed.

The repertoire was sequenced with immunoSEQ multiplex PCR; TCRdb's copy has only in-frame clones and lacks some. Among 2 million to 2.5 million clones listed, 93% were seen once. This sequence originates from a man younger than 35 in good health. Some clones in this sample may be carry-over from other donors' samples. Material for sequencing was naive CD8+ T cells from PBMCs.

The CDR3 coding sequence is TGTGCCAGCAGTTCCCTCTTGGACTCTGGATATAACTATGGCTACACCTTC. It is translated as CASSSLLDSGYNYGYTF. The chain uses TRBV28 and TRBJ1-2; no reliable D call. Germline V gene sequence: CDR1 MDHEN, CDR2 SYDVKM. V gave up 4 bases and J gave up 1 base, with 19 bases separating them. The CDR3 length is 17 residues.